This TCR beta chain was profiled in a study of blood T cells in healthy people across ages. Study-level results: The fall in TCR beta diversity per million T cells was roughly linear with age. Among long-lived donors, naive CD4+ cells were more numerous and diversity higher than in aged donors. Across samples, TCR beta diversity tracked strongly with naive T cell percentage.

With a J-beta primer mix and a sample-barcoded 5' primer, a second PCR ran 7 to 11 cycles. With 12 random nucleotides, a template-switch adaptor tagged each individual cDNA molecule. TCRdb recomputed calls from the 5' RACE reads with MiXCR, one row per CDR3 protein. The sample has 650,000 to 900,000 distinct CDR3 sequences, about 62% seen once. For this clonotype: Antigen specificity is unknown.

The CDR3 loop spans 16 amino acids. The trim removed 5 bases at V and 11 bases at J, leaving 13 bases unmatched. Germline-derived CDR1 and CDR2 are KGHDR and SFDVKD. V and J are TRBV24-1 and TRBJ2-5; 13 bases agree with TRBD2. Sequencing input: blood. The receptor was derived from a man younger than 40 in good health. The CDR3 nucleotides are TGTGCCACCAGTGTCCAACTAGCGGGGGGGTTCAATGAGCAGTACTTC. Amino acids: CATSVQLAGGFNEQYF.